This TCR beta chain was captured by sequencing in a study of cytomegalovirus exposure and HLA in healthy donors. The CDR3 runs 13 residues. The germline V and J ends were trimmed by 5 bases and 0 bases, with 7 bases remaining between them. CDR1 and CDR2 from the germline V gene are MNHEY and SVGAGI. PCR primers comprised 60 Vbeta and 13 Jbeta primers. Libraries were prepared by immunoSEQ multiplex PCR; TCRdb keeps only in-frame clonotypes and omits some of them. The repertoire holds 120,000 or so clones, with 75% to 85% as singletons. The specimen was PBMCs. This clonotype was obtained from a male donor in good health and CMV-seronegative. The V and J genes are TRBV6-5 and TRBJ1-2; D perhaps matches TRBD1 (6 bases). CDR3 bases: TGTGCCAGCAGTCGGGACACTAACTATGGCTACACCTTC. Amino acids: CASSRDTNYGYTF.